This section outlines one T cell receptor beta chain sequence together with its context. Trimming removed 6 bases at V and 0 bases at J, with 11 bases between. The CDR3 spans 14 residues. CDR1 ENHRY and CDR2 SYGVKD come from the germline V gene. This record belongs to a study of T cell changes during pregnancy in multiple sclerosis. This table comes from immunoSEQ multiplex PCR, and its TCRdb copy is limited to in-frame clones, with some not included. The sample lists 25,000 to 35,000 clones, around nine tenths occurring once. The chain couples TRBV10-3 to TRBJ2-5; possible D gene TRBD1, 5 bases. The sequence was collected from a female donor with multiple sclerosis, enrolled in a pregnancy study. This specimen consisted of CD8+ T cells from peripheral blood mononuclear cells, obtained in the second trimester of pregnancy. The DNA for the CDR3 is TGTGCCATCAGACCCGACAGCAACCAAGAGACCCAGTACTTC. Translated: CAIRPDSNQETQYF.